This T cell receptor beta chain was retrieved from a study of blood T cell repertoires in COVID-19. Background on the study: The United States, Italy and Spain provided the acute and convalescent COVID-19 samples.

Profiling relied on immunoSEQ multiplex PCR, and the TCRdb table lists in-frame clones only, not all of them. The profile covers about 99,000 clones, with about 91% appearing a single time and around 5.8% taken by the ten largest. Trimming took off 5 bases at V and 10 bases at J, with 20 bases between the two ends. Germline V gene data show CDR1 as LNHDA and CDR2 as SQIVND (reference sequence). The CDR3 totals 14 residues. This sequence was found in a human donor in a cohort sampled during active COVID-19. The sequenced sample consisted of peripheral blood. The V gene is TRBV19, the J gene TRBJ1-1; possibly TRBD1 for D (6 bases). CDR3 DNA sequence: TGTGCCAGTAGTCTACAGGGTGGGAGTCTCGGAGCTTTCTTT. This codes for CASSLQGGSLGAFF.